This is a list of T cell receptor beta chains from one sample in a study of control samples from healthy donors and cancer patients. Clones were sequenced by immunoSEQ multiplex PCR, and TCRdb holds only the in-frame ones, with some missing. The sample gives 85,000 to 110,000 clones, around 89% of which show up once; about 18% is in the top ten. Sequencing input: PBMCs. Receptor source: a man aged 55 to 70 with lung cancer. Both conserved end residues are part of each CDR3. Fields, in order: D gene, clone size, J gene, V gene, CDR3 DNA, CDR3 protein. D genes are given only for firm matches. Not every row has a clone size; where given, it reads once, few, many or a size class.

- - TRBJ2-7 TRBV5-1 TGCGCCAGCAGCCCCTCCCCCGGGACGGACGAGCAGTACTTC CASSPSPGTDEQYF
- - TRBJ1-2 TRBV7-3 TGTGCCAGCAGCCCCTGGGGGGTGGAGGCGTATGGCTACACCTTC CASSPWGVEAYGYTF
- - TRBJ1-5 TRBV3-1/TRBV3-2 TGTGCCGGCAGCAACTACGGAGCTAATCAGCCCCAGCATTTT CAGSNYGANQPQHF
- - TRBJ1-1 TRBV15 TGTGCCACCAGCAGAGATAGAAGGACGCAAGCTTTCTTT CATSRDRRTQAFF
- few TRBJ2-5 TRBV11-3 TGTGCCAGCAGCTTGGGGGACGGGGGCCCCCAAGAGACCCAGTACTTC CASSLGDGGPQETQYF
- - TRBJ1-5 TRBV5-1 TGCGCCAGCAGCCAACTCGGGGCTAGCAATCAGCCCCAGCATTTT CASSQLGASNQPQHF
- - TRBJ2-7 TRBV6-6 TGTGCCAGCAGGAGCGAGGACAGATCCTACGAGCAGTACTTC CASRSEDRSYEQYF
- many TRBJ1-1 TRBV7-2 TGTGCCAGCAGCTTAACACTACAGAGGTCTGAAGCTTTCTTT CASSLTLQRSEAFF
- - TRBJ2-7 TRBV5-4 TGTGCCAGCAGCCCCTCATTCCAGAATTCCTACGAGCAGTACTTC CASSPSFQNSYEQYF
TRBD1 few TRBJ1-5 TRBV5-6 TGTGCCAGCAGCCAAAAGGACAGGGGAGGTCAGCCCCAGCATTTT CASSQKDRGGQPQHF
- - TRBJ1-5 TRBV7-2 TGTGCCAGCAGCTTAGGGCAGTTATATCAGCCCCAGCATTTT CASSLGQLYQPQHF
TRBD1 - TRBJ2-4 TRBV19 TGTGCCAGTAGTGTGACCCCGGGACAGAGAATAGCCAAAAACATTCAGTACTTC CASSVTPGQRIAKNIQYF
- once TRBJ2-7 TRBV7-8 TGTGCCAGCAGCTTAATGGGTACAGGAAGTCAATACGAGCAGTACTTC CASSLMGTGSQYEQYF
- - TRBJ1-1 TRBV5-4 TGTGCCAGCAGCTTCAGGGAGATCATGAACACTGAAGCTTTCTTT CASSFREIMNTEAFF
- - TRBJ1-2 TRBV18 TGTGCCAACTCAGGGCGGTATGGCTACACCTTC CANSGRYGYTF
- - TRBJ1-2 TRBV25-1 TGTGCCAGCAGTGAATTGGAGCACGGCTACACCTTC CASSELEHGYTF
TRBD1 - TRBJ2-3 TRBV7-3 TGTGCCAGCAGCCCCCGACAGGGAAGGCAGTATTTT CASSPRQGRQYF
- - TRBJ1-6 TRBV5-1 TGCGCCAGCAGCTTGGCTAAGACCTATAATTCACCCCTCCACTTT CASSLAKTYNSPLHF
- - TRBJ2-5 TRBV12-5 TGTGCTAGTGGTTTGGGCCGTCAGGGGGAGGGGGAGACCCAGTACTTC CASGLGRQGEGETQYF
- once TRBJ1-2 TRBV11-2 TGTGCCAGCAGCTTAGATCGGTTCAGGGAGGTTAATGGCTACACCTTC CASSLDRFREVNGYTF
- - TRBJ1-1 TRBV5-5 - CASSPWGAGATFF
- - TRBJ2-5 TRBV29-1 TGCAGCGTTGAGATTGACGGACTTTTACAAGAGACCCAGTACTTC CSVEIDGLLQETQYF
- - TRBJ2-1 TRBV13 TGTGCCAGCAGCCAACCACTGGGACACCCAAGCGACAATGAGCAGTTCTTC CASSQPLGHPSDNEQFF
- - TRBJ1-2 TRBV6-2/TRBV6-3 TGTGCCAGCAATTACGGCGGATTCGCCATCTTCTACACCTTC CASNYGGFAIFYTF
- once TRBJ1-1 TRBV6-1 TGTGCCAGCAGTGATTGGGGGGTCGTGAACACTGAAGCTTTCTTT CASSDWGVVNTEAFF
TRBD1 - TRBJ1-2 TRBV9 TGTGCCAGCAGCGGCCCCGGGACAGATCATGGCTACACCTTC CASSGPGTDHGYTF
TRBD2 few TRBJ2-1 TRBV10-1 TGCGCCAGCAGACGTTCGGACACTAGCGGGGGCTACAATGAGCAGTTCTTC CASRRSDTSGGYNEQFF
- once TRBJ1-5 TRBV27 TGTGCCAGCAGTCGTAGGGAGGCCAATCAGCCCCAGCATTTT CASSRREANQPQHF
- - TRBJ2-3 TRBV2 TGTGCCAGCAGATTAGGTGGAGATACGCAGTATTTT CASRLGGDTQYF